This TCR beta chain is from a study of immune heterogeneity within non-small cell lung tumors. Broader study findings: High-frequency clones unique to single sites coexisted with identical dominant CDR3 beta clonotypes that recurred across tumor sites within a patient. Local T-cell clonality and local tumor mutational burden correlated moderately but significantly (R about 0.35). Most high-frequency T-cell receptor beta clonotypes were specific to a single patient.

Template material for each sample was about 560 ng of bulk tumor genomic DNA. Collection of several biopsies per primary tumor, spaced far apart, took place during surgery. Patients had untreated, newly diagnosed non-small cell lung cancer and underwent curative surgery. Everyone who gave samples had just been diagnosed with non-small cell lung cancer and was having surgery with curative intent. This clonotype has just a few counts. Its antigen is still unknown. In a multiplex PCR, 32 V and 13 J primers amplified TCR beta CDR3. TCRdb re-called the multiplex PCR reads through MiXCR, storing one row per CDR3 protein. The table lists 15,000 or so distinct CDR3 sequences, under 30% of them singletons. V dropped 5 bases and J dropped 9 bases, with 14 bases sitting between them. This CDR3 has 13 amino acids. Germline-derived CDR1 and CDR2 are SGHTA and FQGTGA.

The rearrangement joins TRBV7-3 to TRBJ2-1; D might be TRBD1 (5 bases). The sequencing sample was made of lung tumor tissue. The clonotype was recovered from a man aged 40-55 years with non-small cell lung cancer. The CDR3 sequence is CASSPQYGAEQFF. The CDR3 nucleotides read TGTGCCAGCAGCCCCCAATATGGGGCTGAGCAGTTCTTC.